The clone carrying this T cell receptor (beta chain) was detected once. This entry belongs to a study of blood T cell repertoires in COVID-19. The CDR3 totals 15 residues. Germline V lookup: CDR1 LNHDA, CDR2 SQIVND (reference sequence). Trimming cost V 7 bases and J 2 bases; bases outside gene matches: 9. The table came from immunoSEQ multiplex PCR; TCRdb's copy has only in-frame clones and leaves some out. The sample contains roughly 260,000 clones, 70% to 90% of which appear only once. V usage is TRBV19 and J usage is TRBJ1-2; 8 nucleotides match TRBD1. The clonotype originates from a woman between 45 and 65 years old with acute or convalescent COVID-19. The source material was peripheral blood. As DNA, the CDR3 is TGTGCCAGTATTGGATGGGCAGGGGGCAACTATGGCTACACCTTC. It is translated as CASIGWAGGNYGYTF.